These 25 T cell receptor beta chains share one sample of origin, sequenced in a study of CD8 T cells in ankylosing spondylitis. Their antigens are not known. Study-level results: For ankylosing spondylitis blood, a TCR beta motif of about eight highly homologous variants appeared characteristic.

TCRdb used MiXCR to reprocess the 5' RACE reads, holding one entry per CDR3 protein. The table shows about 540,000 distinct CDR3 sequences, with 9.5% to 15% occurring only once. Sample: blood, either unsorted or a sorted T cell fraction (not recorded which). The receptors shown here come from a male donor with ankylosing spondylitis.

This clonotype was counted between two and nine times. The gene calls are TRBV12-3 or TRBV12-4 and TRBJ2-3; 11 bases fit TRBD1. The junction had 15 bases not matched to a gene; V was cut back by 5 bases and J by 2 bases. The CDR3 has 19 amino acids. The CDR3 bases are TGTGCCAGCAGTCCCTGGACAGGGGGCACAAGGTTGGCCACAGATACGCAGTATTTT. This gives the protein CASSPWTGGTRLATDTQYF.

This clonotype was picked up a small number of times. The rearrangement links TRBV30 to TRBJ2-1; no clear D. Germline V gene sequence: CDR1 GTSNPN, CDR2 SVGIG (reference sequence). The CDR3 is 12 residues long. V was pared by 3 bases and J by 7 bases, with 10 bases between. The CDR3 here is CAWSASGNEQFF. For the CDR3, the DNA is TGTGCCTGGAGCGCCTCTGGGAATGAGCAGTTCTTC.

This clonotype was seen ten or more times. The genes are TRBV14 and TRBJ2-1; TRBD1 matches 7 bases. There are 15 residues in the CDR3. Unmatched junction bases numbered 6, after V lost 5 bases and J lost 2 bases. Per germline, CDR1 SGHDN and CDR2 FVKESK. CDR3: CASSGRQGTYNEQFF. CDR3 nucleotides: TGTGCCAGCAGCGGGAGACAGGGAACCTACAATGAGCAGTTCTTC.

This clonotype was seen a few times. This chain joins TRBV30 and TRBJ2-1; 16 bases agree with TRBD2. The J segment lost 11 bases and the V segment lost 4 bases, leaving 8 bases of the junction unmatched. The length of the CDR3 is 15 residues. The V gene's germline CDR1 is GTSNPN and CDR2 SVGIG (reference sequence). The CDR3 coding sequence is TGTGCCTGGACCGCGGGGACTAGCGGGAGGGCCCAGCAGTTCTTC. It yields the protein CAWTAGTSGRAQQFF.

The J gene is TRBJ1-1, the V gene TRBV4-2, with D unresolved. V was shortened by 1 base and J by 9 bases, with 9 bases between the two germline ends. CDR1 is LGHNA and CDR2 is YNFKEQ in the germline V gene. The CDR3 contains 12 residues. This chain's CDR3 is CASSQGGGQAFF. The CDR3 coding sequence is TGTGCCAGCAGCCAAGGAGGTGGGCAAGCTTTCTTT.

The genes are TRBV10-2 and TRBJ1-3; D remains ambiguous. Germline lookup yields CDR1 WSHSY and CDR2 SAAADI. The ends were cut back, 3 bases at V and 0 bases at J, with 12 bases in the middle. The CDR3 contains 16 residues. The CDR3 sequence: CASSDFPLSSGNTIYF. The DNA for the CDR3 is TGCGCCAGCAGTGATTTCCCGTTGAGCTCTGGAAACACCATATATTTT.

The table lists this clonotype with a few counts. The chain carries TRBV27 and TRBJ1-5; D is unclear. CDR3 length: 16 residues. Between the trimmed V and J ends, which lost 6 bases and 9 bases, there was a span of 24 bases. Germline values: CDR1 MNHEY, CDR2 SMNVEV (reference sequence). The CDR3 region has the DNA TGTGCCAGCAGCCCCGATAAGACTGGGTTGGGAGGGCCCCAGCATTTT. Its translation is CASSPDKTGLGGPQHF.

This clonotype was counted between two and nine times. The chain couples TRBV6-2 or TRBV6-3 to TRBJ1-5, with a tentative D call TRBD1 (6 bases). CDR1 and CDR2 (germline): MNHEY, SVGEGT. This CDR3 region has 16 residues. The V end lost 8 bases, the J end lost 7 bases, and 24 bases lay between the germline ends. CDR3 nucleotides: TGTGCCAGCCCCAGGGGTGTTAGGGATCGGGACCAGCCCCAGCATTTT. Protein sequence: CASPRGVRDRDQPQHF.

Here the CDR3 reads CASRFFSSYEQYF. The CDR3 DNA sequence: TGTGCCAGCAGATTTTTCAGCTCCTACGAGCAGTACTTC. This rearrangement joins TRBV27 to TRBJ2-7; no definite D call. CDR1 MNHEY and CDR2 SMNVEV come from the germline V gene (reference sequence). The V gene lost 6 bases and the J gene lost 0 bases, with 9 bases spanning the gap. The CDR3 runs to 13 residues.

This clonotype has a handful of counts. The chain carries TRBV6-1 and TRBJ1-2; D is unclear. The germline V gene encodes CDR1 MNHNS and CDR2 SASEGT. The CDR3 is 13 residues long. V shed 1 base and J shed 8 bases, with 11 bases lying between them. The CDR3 DNA follows: TGTGCCAGCAGTGAAGAGGGAGTCGGGGGCTACACCTTC. Translation gives CASSEEGVGGYTF.

This chain connects TRBV20-1 to TRBJ1-4; the D is unclear. CDR1 is DFQATT and CDR2 is SNEGSKA in the germline V gene (reference sequence). V was trimmed by 5 bases and J by 0 bases, leaving 10 bases between them. This CDR3 has 14 residues. The DNA of the CDR3 is TGCAGTGCTCTCCTAGGTGCAACTAATGAAAAACTGTTTTTT. This encodes CSALLGATNEKLFF.

The V and J genes are TRBV5-1 and TRBJ1-2, with 8 bases fitting TRBD1. The junction had 2 bases not matched to a gene; V was cut back by 4 bases and J by 3 bases. This CDR3 contains 13 residues. CDR1 is SGHRS and CDR2 is YFSETQ in the germline V gene. CDR3 sequence reads: CASSTDRDYGYTF. Here the CDR3 DNA reads TGCGCCAGCAGCACGGACAGGGACTATGGCTACACCTTC. The full variable domain, completed using reference TRBV5-1 and TRBJ1-2, is KAGVTQTPRYLIKTRGQQVTLSCSPISGHRSVSWYQQTPGQGLQFLFEYFSETQRNKGNFPGRFSGRQFSNSRSEMNVSTLELGDSALYLCASSTDRDYGYTFGSGTRLTVV.

On this clonotype itself: One end of the junction fails to match germline, which may point to a read error. The rearrangement joins TRBV5-5 to TRBJ2-2, with D possibly matching TRBD2 (6 bases). This CDR3 contains 14 residues. Germline CDR1 SGHKS, CDR2 YYEKEE (reference sequence). The CDR3 loop reads CASSPGLICGELLF. In DNA form, the CDR3 reads TGTGCCAGCAGCCCTGGACTCATCTGCGGGGAGCTGCTTTTT.

The chain recombines TRBV7-8 with TRBJ1-4; 8 nucleotides agree with TRBD1. CDR1 SGHVS and CDR2 FQNEAQ come from the germline V gene. The CDR3 has 15 residues. V trimming: 0 bases; J trimming: 6 bases; junction bases outside the gene matches: 3. CDR3: CASSLAGQVHEKLFF. CDR3 in DNA: TGTGCCAGCAGCTTAGCGGGACAGGTCCATGAAAAACTGTTTTTT.

The rearrangement uses TRBV7-2 and TRBJ2-1; D ambiguous. The CDR3 contains 14 residues. V was pared by 2 bases and J by 6 bases, with 11 bases between. CDR1 is SGHTA, CDR2 FQGNSA, per germline. In DNA form, the CDR3 reads TGTGCCAGCAGCTTATTTTCAAGCGCCAATGAGCAGTTCTTC. This encodes CASSLFSSANEQFF.

This clonotype was detected once. This chain connects TRBV2 to TRBJ2-1; no reliable D call. Trimming took off 3 bases at V and 6 bases at J, with 12 bases between the two ends. Germline V gene data show CDR1 as SNHLY and CDR2 as FYNNEI. The CDR3 covers 14 residues. In DNA, the CDR3 is TGTGCCAGCAGTGATAGAAGGAGTGGCAATGAGCAGTTCTTC. Residues: CASSDRRSGNEQFF.

The chain carries TRBV7-2 and TRBJ2-3; 11 positions match TRBD2. Germline lookup yields CDR1 SGHTA and CDR2 FQGNSA. The CDR3 contains 15 residues. V shed 5 bases and J 4 bases; nucleotides not matched to a gene: 5. The CDR3 coding sequence is TGTGCCAGCAGCAAACTAGCGGGAGCCCCAGATACGCAGTATTTT. Protein product: CASSKLAGAPDTQYF.

This clonotype was found a few times. The genes are TRBV4-2 and TRBJ2-1; a possible D gene is TRBD2 (5 bases). Trimming took 0 bases from V and 4 from J, leaving 16 bases between them. Germline values: CDR1 LGHNA, CDR2 YNFKEQ. CDR3 size: 17 residues. CDR3 loop: CASSQDGDYRRYNEQFF. The CDR3 region has the DNA TGTGCCAGCAGCCAAGACGGAGACTACCGACGGTACAATGAGCAGTTCTTC.

This clonotype was picked up a small number of times. The gene calls are TRBV25-1 and TRBJ1-6; tentative D call: TRBD1 (6 bases). This CDR3 region has 15 residues. Germline lookup yields CDR1 MGHDK and CDR2 SYGVNS. V was pared by 2 bases and J by 7 bases, with 12 bases between. The CDR3 loop is CASSENRVGNSPLHF. The CDR3 DNA sequence: TGTGCCAGCAGTGAAAACAGGGTGGGGAATTCACCCCTCCACTTT. Full variable domain (outside the CDR3, taken from reference TRBV25-1 and TRBJ1-6): EADIYQTPRYLVIGTGKKITLECSQTMGHDKMYWYQQDPGMELHLIHYSYGVNSTEKGDLSSESTVSRIRTEHFPLTLESARPSHTSQYLCASSENRVGNSPLHFGNGTRLTVT.

The V call is TRBV20-1, the J call TRBJ2-1; D unclear. V lost 5 bases and J lost 0, with 11 bases in between. The CDR3 covers 14 residues. Germline CDR1 reads DFQATT; CDR2 reads SNEGSKA (reference sequence). This CDR3 reads CSAVNTASYNEQFF. In nucleotides, the CDR3 is TGCAGTGCTGTCAATACAGCCTCCTACAATGAGCAGTTCTTC.

The V gene is TRBV2, the J gene TRBJ1-1, with TRBD1 identical over 8 bases. The CDR3 sequence is 14 residues long. With V trimmed by 5 bases and J by 5 bases, 7 bases remained unmatched. The germline V gene encodes CDR1 SNHLY and CDR2 FYNNEI. CDR3 DNA: TGTGCCAGCAGTCAGGACAGGGATGCAACTGAAGCTTTCTTT. As protein: CASSQDRDATEAFF.

This clonotype has just a few counts. The chain has TRBV3-1 and TRBJ1-1; D is perhaps TRBD1 (6 bases). This CDR3 comprises 14 residues. V was cut by 4 bases and J by 9 bases, with 18 bases left in between. CDR1 is LGHDT and CDR2 is YNNKEL in the germline V gene (reference sequence). Here the CDR3 DNA reads TGTGCCAGCAGCCCCGTGGCGGACAGACATAAAGCTTTCTTT. It is translated as CASSPVADRHKAFF.

The chain recombines TRBV2 with TRBJ2-1, with TRBD1 identical over 8 bases. The CDR3 is 14 amino acids. The V gene end was trimmed by 7 bases and the J gene end by 8 bases; junction bases not matched to a gene: 10. CDR1 and CDR2 (germline): SNHLY, FYNNEI. The CDR3 sequence: CASTLDRGVDEQFF. The CDR3 nucleotides are TGTGCCAGCACCCTTGACAGGGGAGTGGATGAGCAGTTCTTC.

In this sample, this clonotype turned up a few times. The rearrangement joins TRBV29-1 to TRBJ1-1, with D uncertain. Germline loops: CDR1 SQVTM, CDR2 ANQGSEA. There are 15 residues in the CDR3. V lost 7 bases and J lost 2, with 20 bases in between. The CDR3 region has the DNA TGCAGCGCTGCAAAAATTCGGAGTCTTAACACTGAAGCTTTCTTT. Translated: CSAAKIRSLNTEAFF.

This clonotype has a count of ten or more. The chain uses TRBV2 and TRBJ2-1; TRBD1 or TRBD2 may be the D gene (5 bases each). The V gene lost 7 bases and the J gene lost 1 base, with 17 bases spanning the gap. This CDR3 contains 16 residues. CDR1 and CDR2 from the germline V gene are SNHLY and FYNNEI. The DNA for the CDR3 is TGTGCCAGCACCAAAGGGGCGGGTCGGTCCTACAATGAGCAGTTCTTC. It translates to CASTKGAGRSYNEQFF.